One sample yielded the 8 T cell receptor beta chains listed below, sequenced in a study of blood T cell repertoires in COVID-19. Method: immunoSEQ multiplex PCR; TCRdb's copy keeps in-frame clones and lacks some. Counted here are around 300,000 clones, roughly 85% occurring once; the ten biggest clones make up about 11%. Sequencing was performed on peripheral blood. These receptors were obtained from a woman aged 70 to 79 with acute or convalescent COVID-19.

As to this clone: Distinct nucleotide sequences in the sample also encode this CDR3. The chain uses TRBV6-5 and TRBJ2-1, with 9 bases fitting TRBD2. The V gene end was trimmed by 2 bases and the J gene end by 2 bases; junction bases not matched to a gene: 4. CDR1 and CDR2 (germline): MNHEY, SVGAGI. The length of the CDR3 is 16 residues. The CDR3 loop is CASSYGGGGAYNEQFF. The CDR3 DNA sequence: TGTGCCAGCAGTTACGGTGGCGGGGGGGCCTACAATGAGCAGTTCTTC.

CDR3 DNA sequence: TGTGCCAGCAGTCCATTAGCGGGGAGAGGTAGCAATGAGCAGTTCTTC. Its protein product is CASSPLAGRGSNEQFF. V gene TRBV6-2 or TRBV6-3 combines with J gene TRBJ2-1, with 8 bases that match TRBD2. V was pared by 5 bases and J by 6 bases, with 12 bases of the junction left unmatched. Germline V CDR1 and CDR2: MNHEY, SVGEGT. This CDR3 contains 16 residues.

CDR3 residues: CASSLLGELFF. DNA of the CDR3: TGCGCCAGCAGCTTGCTCGGGGAGCTGTTTTTT. The rearrangement uses TRBV5-1 and TRBJ2-2; D remains unclear. CDR1 and CDR2 from the germline V gene are SGHRS and YFSETQ. V lost 1 base to trimming and J lost 7 bases, with 2 bases between them. This CDR3 has 11 amino acids. The variable domain in full, with the rest retrieved from reference TRBV5-1 and TRBJ2-2, is KAGVTQTPRYLIKTRGQQVTLSCSPISGHRSVSWYQQTPGQGLQFLFEYFSETQRNKGNFPGRFSGRQFSNSRSEMNVSTLELGDSALYLCASSLLGELFFGEGSRLTVL.

This chain connects TRBV14 to TRBJ1-1; 11 bases are a match to TRBD1. V lost 2 bases to trimming and J lost 0 bases; unmatched junction nucleotides: 5. Germline V gene lookup returns CDR1 SGHDN and CDR2 FVKESK. This CDR3 has 17 residues. CDR3 sequence (DNA): TGTGCCAGCAGCCAAAGGACAGGGGGCTTTTTGAACACTGAAGCTTTCTTT. The encoded protein is CASSQRTGGFLNTEAFF.

The V gene is TRBV10-3, the J gene TRBJ1-2; 7 bases line up with TRBD1. This CDR3 spans 13 amino acids. Unmatched junction bases numbered 5, after V lost 9 bases and J lost 1 base. CDR1 is ENHRY and CDR2 is SYGVKD in the germline V gene. The CDR3 reads CAIRDSSNYGYTF. DNA of the CDR3: TGTGCCATTAGGGACAGCAGTAACTATGGCTACACCTTC.

CDR3 nucleotide sequence: TGCGCCAGCAGCCTTGGGGCCAACGTCCTGACTTTC. Amino acid sequence: CASSLGANVLTF. J is TRBJ2-6 and V is TRBV5-1; D not resolved. V was cut by 4 bases and J by 3 bases, with 2 bases left in between. The germline V gene encodes CDR1 SGHRS and CDR2 YFSETQ. CDR3 length equals 12 residues.

The chain recombines TRBV4-1 with TRBJ2-7, with TRBD1 matching over 9 bases. CDR3 size: 13 residues. Trimming removed 6 bases from V and 5 bases from J; junction bases left unmatched: 5. Germline lookup yields CDR1 MGHRA and CDR2 YSYEKL. CDR3: CASSRDRVDEQYF. CDR3 DNA: TGCGCCAGCAGTCGGGACAGGGTTGACGAGCAGTACTTC.

The rearrangement links TRBV5-1 to TRBJ2-1; 7 positions agree with TRBD1. J gave up 4 bases and V 0 bases, and 1 base lay outside the gene matches. The V gene's germline CDR1 is SGHRS and CDR2 YFSETQ. The CDR3 sequence is 14 residues long. CDR3 sequence (DNA): TGCGCCAGCAGCTTGGGACAGGGTTACAATGAGCAGTTCTTC. Protein product: CASSLGQGYNEQFF. Drawing the rest from reference TRBV5-1 and TRBJ2-1, the complete variable domain is KAGVTQTPRYLIKTRGQQVTLSCSPISGHRSVSWYQQTPGQGLQFLFEYFSETQRNKGNFPGRFSGRQFSNSRSEMNVSTLELGDSALYLCASSLGQGYNEQFFGPGTRLTVL.